The sequence of this T cell receptor (beta chain) was determined in a study of CD8+ T cells in alopecia areata. Both CD4+ and CD8+ T cells were separated by sorting PBMCs. In the case of this clone: Its antigen is unidentified.

General study findings and limits: Especially in alopecia totalis/universalis, lesional scalp showed greater clonality than normal scalp did.

RNA, once extracted, was reverse transcribed into cDNA for use as the sequencing template. Libraries were prepared by immunoSEQ multiplex PCR; TCRdb keeps only in-frame clonotypes and omits some of them. The data contain 100,000 to 130,000 clones, around 59% of them singletons. Trimming took 0 bases from V and 6 from J; bases not matched to a gene: 8. The CDR3 is 16 amino acids. The germline V gene has CDR1 SGHRS and CDR2 YFSETQ. The rearrangement joins TRBV5-1 to TRBJ2-1; 8 nucleotides agree with TRBD2. Input material: CD8+ T cells sorted from blood. The sequence came from a human donor in good health. CDR3: CASSLAPGGQGNEQFF. CDR3 coding DNA: TGCGCCAGCAGCTTGGCCCCGGGGGGGCAAGGCAATGAGCAGTTCTTC.